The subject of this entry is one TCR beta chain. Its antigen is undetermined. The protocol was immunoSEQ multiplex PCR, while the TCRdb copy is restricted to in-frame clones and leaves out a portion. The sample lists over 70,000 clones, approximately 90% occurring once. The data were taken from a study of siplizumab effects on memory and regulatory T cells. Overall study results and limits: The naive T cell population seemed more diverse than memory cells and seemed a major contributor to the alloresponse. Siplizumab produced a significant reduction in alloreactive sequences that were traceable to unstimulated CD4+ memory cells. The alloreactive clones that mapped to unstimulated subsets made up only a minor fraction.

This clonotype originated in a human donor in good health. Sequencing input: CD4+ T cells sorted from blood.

Here the CDR3 reads CASSRQQGINQPQHF. CDR3 in DNA: TGTGCCAGTAGCCGTCAACAGGGCATCAATCAGCCCCAGCATTTT. The chain has TRBV5-5 and TRBJ1-5, with TRBD1 as a possible D gene (6 bases). The CDR3 runs to 15 residues. Germline V gene lookup returns CDR1 SGHKS and CDR2 YYEKEE (reference sequence). Trimming stripped 8 bases from V and 3 bases from J, with 18 bases between.